The TCR beta chain under discussion was sequenced for a study of T-cell memory formation after mild COVID-19. Each CDR3 protein gets one entry after TCRdb re-called the 5' RACE reads with MiXCR. The table lists around 410,000 distinct CDR3 sequences, less than 25% of them singletons, with roughly 14% in the top ten. CDR3 length: 17 residues. With 3 bases removed from V and 7 bases from J, the gap between germline ends came to 23 bases. CDR1 and CDR2 (germline): SGHRS, YFSETQ. Sequenced input: PBMCs or a T cell subset sorted from them (not recorded which). The clonotype was recovered from an adult woman who had mild COVID-19 (a few samples of this study predate the infection). Cell type and time point are not known. The chain is built from TRBV5-1 and TRBJ2-1, with a possible D match to TRBD1 (7 bases). The CDR3 is CASSSIRMEGARNEQFF. CDR3 DNA: TGCGCCAGCAGCTCTATACGGATGGAGGGGGCAAGAAATGAGCAGTTCTTC.